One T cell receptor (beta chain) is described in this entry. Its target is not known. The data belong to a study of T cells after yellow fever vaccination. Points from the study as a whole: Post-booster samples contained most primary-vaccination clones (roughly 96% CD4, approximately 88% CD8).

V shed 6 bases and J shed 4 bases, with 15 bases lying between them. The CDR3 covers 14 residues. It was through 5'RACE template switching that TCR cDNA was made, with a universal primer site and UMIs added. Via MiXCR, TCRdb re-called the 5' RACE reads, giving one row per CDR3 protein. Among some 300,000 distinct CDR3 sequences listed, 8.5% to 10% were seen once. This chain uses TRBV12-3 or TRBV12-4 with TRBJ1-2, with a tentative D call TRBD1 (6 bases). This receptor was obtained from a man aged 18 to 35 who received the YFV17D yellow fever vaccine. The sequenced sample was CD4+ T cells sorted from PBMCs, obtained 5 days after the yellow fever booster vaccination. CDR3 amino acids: CASSSQTGGYGYTF. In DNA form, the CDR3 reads TGTGCCAGCAGCTCACAGACAGGTGGCTATGGCTACACCTTC.